The sequence of this T cell receptor beta chain was determined in a study of OX40 agonist ivuxolimab in advanced cancers. Study details: Patients received ivuxolimab, an agonistic anti-OX40 (CD134) antibody. Study-wide results and limits: The antigen specificity of the peripheral T cells (those that were expanded) was not determined.

The ends lost 5 bases at V and 2 bases at J; junction bases unmatched: 6. Germline-derived CDR1 and CDR2 are LGHNA and YNFKEQ. This CDR3 has 17 residues. The data were produced by immunoSEQ multiplex PCR, yet TCRdb's version contains in-frame clones alone and is incomplete. The profile covers roughly 77,000 clones, with roughly 92% appearing a single time and over 0.55% taken by the ten largest. Note on this clone: Its antigen is not identified.

This sequence joins TRBV4-2 and TRBJ2-3; TRBD2 aligns across 14 bases. Source: CD4+ or CD8+ T cells sorted from blood, taken in a trial of the OX40 agonist ivuxolimab. The sequence was obtained from an adult with an advanced solid tumor such as melanoma, head and neck, liver or kidney cancer. The CDR3 region is CASSSRTSGGNTDTQYF. As DNA, the CDR3 is TGTGCCAGCAGCTCCCGGACTAGCGGGGGGAACACAGATACGCAGTATTTT.